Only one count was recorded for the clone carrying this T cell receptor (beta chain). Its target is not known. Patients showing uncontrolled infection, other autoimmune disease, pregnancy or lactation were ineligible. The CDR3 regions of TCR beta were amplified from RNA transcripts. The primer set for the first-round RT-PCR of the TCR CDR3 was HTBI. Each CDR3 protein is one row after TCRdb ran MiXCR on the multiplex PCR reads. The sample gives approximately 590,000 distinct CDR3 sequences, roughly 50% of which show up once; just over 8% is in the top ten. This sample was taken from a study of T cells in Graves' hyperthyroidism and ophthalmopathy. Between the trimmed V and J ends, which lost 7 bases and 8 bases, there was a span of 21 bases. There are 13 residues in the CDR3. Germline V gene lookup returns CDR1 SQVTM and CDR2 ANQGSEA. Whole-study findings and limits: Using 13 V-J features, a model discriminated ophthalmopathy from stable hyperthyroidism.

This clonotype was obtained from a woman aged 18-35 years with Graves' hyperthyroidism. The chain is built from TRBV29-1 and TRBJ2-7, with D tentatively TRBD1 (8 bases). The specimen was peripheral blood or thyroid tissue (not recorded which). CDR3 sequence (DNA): TGCAGCGCTAAACAGGGGGGGCAGCCCCAGCAGTACTTC. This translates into CSAKQGGQPQQYF.